This TCR beta chain was observed in a study of T cell repertoires in cytomegalovirus infection. Study overall: It can be stated that public TCR beta signatures indicated CMV infection as well as a matching HLA type. Findings of the study overall: Totalled public TCR beta family frequency picked out people who carried CMV plus the relevant HLA. Across the ex vivo response, the dominant clonotypes were HLA-C-restricted CMV-specific TCR beta clonotypes.

A note on this clonotype: Its antigen is currently unknown.

TCRdb reprocessed the reads via MiXCR and lists one record per CDR3 protein. The table has about 310,000 distinct CDR3 sequences, roughly 9.3% seen once; the top ten hold about 2.3%. Source material: PBMCs. The TCR was taken from a human donor in good health (CMV status not recorded). Some clones in this sample may be carry-over from other donors' samples.

The CDR3 is CASSQGRAGGRTDTQYF. The CDR3 DNA reads as TGTGCCAGCAGCCAAGGGCGAGCGGGGGGGCGCACAGATACGCAGTATTTT. The chain is built from TRBV3-1 and TRBJ2-3; the match to TRBD2 covers 10 bases. With V trimmed by 1 base and J by 1 base, 5 bases remained unmatched. This CDR3 comprises 17 residues. Germline V lookup: CDR1 LGHDT, CDR2 YNNKEL (reference sequence).